This TCR beta chain originates from a study of tumor-infiltrating lymphocytes in primary liver carcinoma. Synthesis of TCR beta cDNA was carried out from approximately 0.55 ug total RNA with a constant-region primer. Each TCR beta library was derived from three nested multiplex PCR rounds that employed slightly modified ARM-PCR. Primers for the first two PCR rounds were TRBV1-TRBV30 forward primers and a C-beta reverse primer (roughly 10 cycles per round). TCRdb used MiXCR to reprocess the multiplex PCR reads, holding one entry per CDR3 protein. The top ten clones hold 28% of a sample with approximately 79,000 distinct CDR3 sequences, over 60% of them seen once. Unsorted bulk tissue, roughly 19-34 mg of it, served as the source for co-extraction of RNA and DNA. This clonotype was seen only a few times. CDR3 length: 13 residues. Deletions cut 7 bases from V and 0 bases from J, with 8 bases between.

This clonotype was obtained from a man aged 40-55 years with primary liver carcinoma and hepatitis B virus infection. The genes are TRBV12-3 or TRBV12-4 and TRBJ2-3; D is undetermined. The sequencing input was liver tumor tissue from sampling region 4. Subset in this sample: tumor region T4, right-lateral pole. The CDR3 DNA follows: TGTGCCAGCACCCGACGGAGCACAGATACGCAGTATTTT. It yields the protein CASTRRSTDTQYF.